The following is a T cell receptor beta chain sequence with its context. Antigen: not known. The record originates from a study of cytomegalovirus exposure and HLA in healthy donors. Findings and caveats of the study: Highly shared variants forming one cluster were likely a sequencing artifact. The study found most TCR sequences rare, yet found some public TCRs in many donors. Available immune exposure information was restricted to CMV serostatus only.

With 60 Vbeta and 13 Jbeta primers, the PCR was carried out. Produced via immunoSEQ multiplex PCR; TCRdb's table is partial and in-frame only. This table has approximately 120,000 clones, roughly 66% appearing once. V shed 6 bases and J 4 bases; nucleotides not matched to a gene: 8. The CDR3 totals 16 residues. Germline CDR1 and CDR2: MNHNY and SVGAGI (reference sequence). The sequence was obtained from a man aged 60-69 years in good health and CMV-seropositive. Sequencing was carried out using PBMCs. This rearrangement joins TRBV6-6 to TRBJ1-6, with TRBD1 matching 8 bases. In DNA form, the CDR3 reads TGTGCCAGCAGCCCGGACAGGGTCGTTTATAATTCACCCCTCCACTTT. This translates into CASSPDRVVYNSPLHF.